Listed below are T cell receptor beta chains from one sample, sequenced in a study of shared T cell receptors in the human thymus. Data came from immunoSEQ multiplex PCR; TCRdb stores just in-frame clones and leaves some out. Of hundreds of thousands of clones listed, over 75% were seen once; the top ten hold approximately 0.01%. The same data also contributed to another study, on human thymus T cells.

Sequencing input: thymocytes. These receptor sequences come from a boy in the first two years of life with a congenital heart defect. Both conserved end residues are trimmed from each CDR3.

v_call,j_call,cdr3_aa
TRBV7-8,TRBJ2-7,ASSPEGKPSGRFSCEQY
TRBV27,TRBJ2-7,ASRGDFEQY
TRBV28,TRBJ2-7,ASSPRRAGTSGEQY
TRBV4-2,TRBJ2-5,ASSQVPHRERETQY
TRBV7-8,TRBJ2-7,ASSLVRGSYEQY
TRBV4-2,TRBJ2-7,ASSQGLAPSTRILRGQY
TRBV20-1,TRBJ1-2,SASRFPGYT
TRBV19,TRBJ2-7,ASSFGASGARAYYEQY
TRBV10-3,TRBJ2-7,AISDSGLAAYEQY
TRBV7-6,TRBJ2-1,ASSFGGGGEQF
TRBV5-1,TRBJ2-3,ASSFRVRGTYTQY
TRBV9,TRBJ2-3,ASSADLYSTDTQY
TRBV4-3,TRBJ1-2,ASSQEIGTGAYGYT
TRBV7-2,TRBJ1-2,ASSLAPGRDYGYT
TRBV25-1,TRBJ2-2,APFRATAYSGRAGELF
TRBV25-1,TRBJ1-4,ASSEWGGRHNEKLF
TRBV15,TRBJ1-4,ATSRDTGTREKLF
TRBV25-1,TRBJ1-2,ASSDGAPDYGYT
TRBV30,TRBJ2-7,AWRGPGALGEQY
TRBV11-2,TRBJ2-7,ASSPDFSYEQY
TRBV19,TRBJ2-2,ASRDRALPNTGELF
TRBV15,TRBJ1-5,ATSREGPFVGLNQPQH
TRBV27,TRBJ1-4,ASSHAAGGNEKLF
TRBV9,TRBJ2-1,ASSVVDSFPGGPVNEQF
TRBV4-1,TRBJ2-1,ASSEDGAPGDEQF
TRBV21-1,TRBJ2-7,ARLAGVVYEQY
TRBV9,TRBJ2-3,ASSVARTGGLDTQY
TRBV6-4,TRBJ2-1,ASSALLAGLNEQF
TRBV5-6,TRBJ2-7,ASSSSEEQY
TRBV30,TRBJ1-2,AWSNGVNYGYT
TRBV7-9,TRBJ2-1,ASSPSRVSYNEQF
TRBV27,TRBJ2-3,ASSFRGTSTDTQY
TRBV27,TRBJ2-7,ASSLLGQGVYEQY
TRBV5-6,TRBJ1-2,ASSFDADGYT
TRBV9,TRBJ2-1,ASSPRHVDEQF
TRBV5-1,TRBJ2-1,ASSFFPGQGLNEQF
TRBV5-1,TRBJ2-2,ASSLVAGGPPNTGELF
TRBV5-6,TRBJ1-1,ASSLGTGDTEAF
TRBV27,TRBJ2-3,ASSLGDREGTDTQY
TRBV25-1,TRBJ2-7,ASSGLGQGAGEQY
TRBV27,TRBJ1-5,ASSRQGSQPQH
TRBV2,TRBJ2-1,ASSERTSGTNEQF
TRBV27,TRBJ1-4,ASSLALPRGGNEKLF
TRBV27,TRBJ1-5,ASSLPTRRGDQPQH
TRBV18,TRBJ1-1,ASSYRAGGTEAF
TRBV6-5,TRBJ2-4,ASRGQGAGKNIQY